This T cell receptor (beta chain) was identified in a study of T-cell memory formation after mild COVID-19. The wider study: Clusters were largely donor specific.

V trimming: 2 bases; J trimming: 2 bases; junction bases outside the gene matches: 9. This CDR3 contains 18 residues. CDR1 and CDR2 from the germline V gene are SGHNT and YYREEE (reference sequence). Whole-study results and caveats: Cross-reactive memory seemingly joined, as some responding clones were found in pre-infection memory.

A single record per CDR3 protein comes from TCRdb applying MiXCR to the 5' RACE reads. The data contain roughly 250,000 distinct CDR3 sequences, about 17% of them singletons. This clonotype was counted a few times. What it binds is unknown. The clonotype was recovered from a man aged 18 to 30 who had mild COVID-19 (a few samples of this study predate the infection). Cell type and time point are not known. Material for sequencing was PBMCs or a T cell subset sorted from them (not recorded which). The V gene is TRBV5-4, the J gene TRBJ2-1; TRBD2 matches at 11 bases. CDR3 sequence reads: CASSFAGTSGYTYNEQFF. CDR3 bases: TGTGCCAGCAGCTTCGCCGGGACTAGCGGCTACACCTACAATGAGCAGTTCTTC.